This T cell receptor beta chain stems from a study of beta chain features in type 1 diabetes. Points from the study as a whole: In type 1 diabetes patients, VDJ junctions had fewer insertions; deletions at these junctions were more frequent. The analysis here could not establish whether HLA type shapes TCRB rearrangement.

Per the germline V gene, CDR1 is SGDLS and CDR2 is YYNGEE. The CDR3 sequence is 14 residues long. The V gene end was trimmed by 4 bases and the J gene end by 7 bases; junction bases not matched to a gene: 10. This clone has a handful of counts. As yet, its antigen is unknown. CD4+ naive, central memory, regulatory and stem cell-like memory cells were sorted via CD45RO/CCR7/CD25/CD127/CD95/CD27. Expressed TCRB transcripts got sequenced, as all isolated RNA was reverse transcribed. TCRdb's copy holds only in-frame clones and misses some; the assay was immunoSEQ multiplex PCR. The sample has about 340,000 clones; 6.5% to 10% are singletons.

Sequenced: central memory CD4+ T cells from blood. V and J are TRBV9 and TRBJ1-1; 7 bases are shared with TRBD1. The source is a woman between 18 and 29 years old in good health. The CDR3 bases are TGTGCCAGCAGCACCGAACCAGGGGGGTTTGAAGCTTTCTTT. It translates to CASSTEPGGFEAFF.